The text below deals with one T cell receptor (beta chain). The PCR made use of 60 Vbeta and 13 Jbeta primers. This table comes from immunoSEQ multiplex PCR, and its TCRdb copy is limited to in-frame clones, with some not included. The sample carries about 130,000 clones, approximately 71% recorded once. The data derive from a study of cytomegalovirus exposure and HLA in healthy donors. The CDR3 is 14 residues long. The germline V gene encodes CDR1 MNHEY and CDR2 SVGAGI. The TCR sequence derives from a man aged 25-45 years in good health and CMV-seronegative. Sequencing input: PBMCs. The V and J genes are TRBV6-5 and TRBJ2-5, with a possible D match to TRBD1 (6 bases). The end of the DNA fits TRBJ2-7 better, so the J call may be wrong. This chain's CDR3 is CASSYLQGGYEQYF. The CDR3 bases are TGTGCCAGCAGTTACTTACAGGGTGGGTACGAGCAGTACTTC.